Below, 2 T cell receptor beta chains from the same sample are listed, as sequenced in a study of shared clonotypes between healthy human individuals. Naivety among CD8 cells was defined by CD45RO negativity and positive CCR7 selection, thereby excluding terminally differentiated effector memory CD45RA+ cells. Sequencing was performed with immunoSEQ multiplex PCR; in TCRdb, only in-frame clones are kept and a portion is missing. The sample carries 2 million or so clones, about 95% recorded once. Input material: naive CD8+ T cells sorted from blood. These receptor sequences come from a young man in good health.

The rearrangement links TRBV6-8 to TRBJ2-2; possible D gene TRBD1, 8 bases. This CDR3 is 15 amino acids long. The V gene's germline CDR1 is MNHGY and CDR2 SAAAGT. With 8 bases removed from V and 4 bases from J, the gap between germline ends came to 17 bases. The CDR3 sequence: CASFSGTGSTGELFF. CDR3 nucleotide sequence: TGTGCCAGCTTCAGCGGGACAGGATCCACCGGGGAGCTGTTTTTT.

The chain combines TRBV14 with TRBJ1-6; D not resolved. CDR1 and CDR2 (germline): SGHDN, FVKESK. This CDR3 contains 18 residues. Trimming cost V 0 bases and J 1 base, with 13 bases left between them. CDR3 in DNA: TGTGCCAGCAGCCAAGAGAACCCCTTATGGTCCTATAATTCACCCCTCCACTTT. This translates into CASSQENPLWSYNSPLHF.